This entry is about one T cell receptor (beta chain). An input of about 0.5 to 1 ug of RNA was subjected to reverse transcription using random hexamers. Each CDR3 protein gets one entry after TCRdb re-called the immunoSEQ multiplex PCR reads with MiXCR. The data hold about 300,000 distinct CDR3 sequences, with about 91% observed a single time. The CDR3 has 14 residues. Germline CDR1 and CDR2: SEHNR and FQNEAQ (reference sequence). V lost 1 base and J 10 bases, leaving 14 bases between the germline ends. The record originates from a study of CD8 T cells in Susac syndrome. The clonotype was recovered from a human donor with multiple sclerosis. The chain is built from TRBV7-9 and TRBJ2-1, with D perhaps TRBD2 (5 bases). The sequencing input was CD4+ T cells from PBMCs. CDR3 bases: TGTGCCAGCAGCTTAGGGGTGCCTAGGAGGGAGCAGTTCTTC. This codes for CASSLGVPRREQFF. The variable domain in full, with the rest retrieved from reference TRBV7-9 and TRBJ2-1, is DTGVSQNPRHKITKRGQNVTFRCDPISEHNRLYWYRQTLGQGPEFLTYFQNEAQLEKSRLLSDRFSAERPKGSFSTLEIQRTEQGDSAMYLCASSLGVPRREQFFGPGTRLTVL.